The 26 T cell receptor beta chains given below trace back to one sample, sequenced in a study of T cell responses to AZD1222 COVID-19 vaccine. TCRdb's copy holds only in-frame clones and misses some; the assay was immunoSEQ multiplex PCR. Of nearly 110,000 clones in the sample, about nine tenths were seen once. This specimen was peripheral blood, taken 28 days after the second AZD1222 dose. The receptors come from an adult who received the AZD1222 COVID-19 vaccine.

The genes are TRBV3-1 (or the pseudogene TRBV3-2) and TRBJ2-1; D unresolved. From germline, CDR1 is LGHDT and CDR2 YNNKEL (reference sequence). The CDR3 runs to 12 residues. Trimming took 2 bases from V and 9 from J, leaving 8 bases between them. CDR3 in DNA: TGTGCCAGCAGCCAACTAAACACTGAGCAGTTCTTC. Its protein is CASSQLNTEQFF.

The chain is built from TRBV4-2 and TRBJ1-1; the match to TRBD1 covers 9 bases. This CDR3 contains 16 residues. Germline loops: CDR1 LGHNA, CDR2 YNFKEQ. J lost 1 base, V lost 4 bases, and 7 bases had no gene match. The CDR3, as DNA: TGTGCCAGCAGCCTACAGGGGGCTGTGGGGAACACTGAAGCTTTCTTT. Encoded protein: CASSLQGAVGNTEAFF.

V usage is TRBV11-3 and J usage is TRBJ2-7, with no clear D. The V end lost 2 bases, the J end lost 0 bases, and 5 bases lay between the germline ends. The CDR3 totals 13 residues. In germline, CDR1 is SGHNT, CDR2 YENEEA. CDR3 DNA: TGTGCCAGCAGCTTAAGAAACTCCTACGAGCAGTACTTC. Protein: CASSLRNSYEQYF.

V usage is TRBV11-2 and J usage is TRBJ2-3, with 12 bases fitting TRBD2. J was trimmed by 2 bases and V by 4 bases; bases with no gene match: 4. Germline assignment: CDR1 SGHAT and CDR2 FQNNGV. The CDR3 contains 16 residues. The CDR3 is CASSSRLAGATDTQYF. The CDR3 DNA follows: TGTGCCAGCAGCTCACGACTAGCGGGGGCCACAGATACGCAGTATTTT.

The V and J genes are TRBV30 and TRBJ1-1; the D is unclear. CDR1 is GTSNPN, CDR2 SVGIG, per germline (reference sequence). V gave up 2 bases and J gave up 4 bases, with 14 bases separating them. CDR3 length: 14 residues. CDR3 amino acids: CAWSPARLSTEAFF. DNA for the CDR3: TGTGCCTGGAGTCCCGCCAGGTTGAGCACTGAAGCTTTCTTT.

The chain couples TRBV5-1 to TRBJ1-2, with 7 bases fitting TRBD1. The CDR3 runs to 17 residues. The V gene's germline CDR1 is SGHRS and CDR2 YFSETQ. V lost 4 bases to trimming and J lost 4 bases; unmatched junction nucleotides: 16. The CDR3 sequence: CASSPSGGGQRIYGYTF. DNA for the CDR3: TGCGCCAGCAGCCCCTCGGGGGGGGGACAGCGGATCTATGGCTACACCTTC.

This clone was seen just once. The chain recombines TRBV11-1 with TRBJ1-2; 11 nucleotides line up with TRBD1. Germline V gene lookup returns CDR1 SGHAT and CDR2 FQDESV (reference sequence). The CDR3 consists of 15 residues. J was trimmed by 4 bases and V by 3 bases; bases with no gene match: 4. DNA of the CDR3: TGTGCCAGCAGCTTGGGGACAGGGGGTCGCTATGGCTACACCTTC. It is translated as CASSLGTGGRYGYTF.

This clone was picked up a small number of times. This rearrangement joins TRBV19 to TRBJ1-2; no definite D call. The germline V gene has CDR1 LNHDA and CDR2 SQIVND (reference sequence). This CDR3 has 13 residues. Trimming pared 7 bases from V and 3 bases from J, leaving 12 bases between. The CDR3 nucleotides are TGTGCCAGTACAGCCCACTTCCACTATGGCTACACCTTC. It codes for CASTAHFHYGYTF.

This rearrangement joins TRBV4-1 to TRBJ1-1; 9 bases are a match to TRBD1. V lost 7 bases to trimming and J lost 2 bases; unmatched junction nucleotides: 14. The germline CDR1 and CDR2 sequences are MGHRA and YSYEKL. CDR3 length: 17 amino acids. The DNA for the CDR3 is TGCGCCAGCACGACGGGAGGCGGGACAGGGTTTAACACTGAAGCTTTCTTT. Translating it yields CASTTGGGTGFNTEAFF.

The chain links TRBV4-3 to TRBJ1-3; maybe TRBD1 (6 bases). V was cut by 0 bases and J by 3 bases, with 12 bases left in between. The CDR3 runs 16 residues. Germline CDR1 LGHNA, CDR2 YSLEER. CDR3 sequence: CASSQEPGVGGNTIYF. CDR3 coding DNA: TGCGCCAGCAGCCAAGAACCAGGGGTGGGTGGAAACACCATATATTTT.

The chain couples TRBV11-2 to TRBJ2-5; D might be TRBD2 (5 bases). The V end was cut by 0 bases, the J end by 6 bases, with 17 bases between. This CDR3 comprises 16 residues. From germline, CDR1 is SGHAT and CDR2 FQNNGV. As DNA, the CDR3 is TGTGCCAGCAGCTTAGATTGGATCGGCAGCGGAAAGACCCAGTACTTC. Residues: CASSLDWIGSGKTQYF.

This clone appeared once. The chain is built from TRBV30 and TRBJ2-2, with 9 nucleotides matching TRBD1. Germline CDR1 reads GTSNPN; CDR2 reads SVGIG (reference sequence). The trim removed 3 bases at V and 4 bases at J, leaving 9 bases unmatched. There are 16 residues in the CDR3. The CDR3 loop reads CAWSNRGRASTGELFF. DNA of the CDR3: TGTGCCTGGAGCAACAGGGGGCGGGCTAGCACCGGGGAGCTGTTTTTT.

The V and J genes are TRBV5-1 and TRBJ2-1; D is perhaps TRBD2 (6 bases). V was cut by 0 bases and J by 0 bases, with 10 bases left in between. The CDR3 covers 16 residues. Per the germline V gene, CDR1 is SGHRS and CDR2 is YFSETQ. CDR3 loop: CASSLDGGSSYNEQFF. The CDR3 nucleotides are TGCGCCAGCAGCTTGGACGGGGGTAGCTCCTACAATGAGCAGTTCTTC.

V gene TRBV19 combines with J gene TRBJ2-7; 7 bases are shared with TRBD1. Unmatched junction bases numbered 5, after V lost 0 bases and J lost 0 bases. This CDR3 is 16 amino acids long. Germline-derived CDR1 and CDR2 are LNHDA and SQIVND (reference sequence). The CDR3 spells CASSIDYRDSSYEQYF. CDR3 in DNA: TGTGCCAGTAGTATAGATTACCGGGACAGCTCCTACGAGCAGTACTTC.

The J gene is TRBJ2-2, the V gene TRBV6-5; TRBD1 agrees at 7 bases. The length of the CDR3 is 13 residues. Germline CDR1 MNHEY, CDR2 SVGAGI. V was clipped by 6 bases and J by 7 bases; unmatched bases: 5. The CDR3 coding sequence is TGTGCCAGCAGCCGACAGGGCGACGGGGAGCTGTTTTTT. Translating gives CASSRQGDGELFF.

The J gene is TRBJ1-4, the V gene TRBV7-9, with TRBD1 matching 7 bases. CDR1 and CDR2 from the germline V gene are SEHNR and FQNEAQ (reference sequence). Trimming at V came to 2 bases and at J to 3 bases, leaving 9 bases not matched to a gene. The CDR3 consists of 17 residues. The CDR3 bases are TGTGCCAGCAGCTTATTTTTCGGTGGACAGGCTAATGAAAAACTGTTTTTT. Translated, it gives CASSLFFGGQANEKLFF.

Written as DNA, the CDR3 is TGTGCCAGCAGCCAGGGGGACGGGTCCTACGAGCAGTACTTC. This encodes CASSQGDGSYEQYF. J is TRBJ2-7 and V is TRBV14; the D gene could be TRBD1 or TRBD2 (5 bases each). V was shortened by 3 bases and J by 1 base, with 10 bases between the two germline ends. The CDR3 extends over 14 amino acids. Germline values: CDR1 SGHDN, CDR2 FVKESK.

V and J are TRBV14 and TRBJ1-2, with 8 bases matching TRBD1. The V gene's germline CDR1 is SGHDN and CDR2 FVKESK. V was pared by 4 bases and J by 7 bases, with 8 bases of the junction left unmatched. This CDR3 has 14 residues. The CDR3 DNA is TGTGCCAGCAGCCCCTTACAGGGGGTCCGTGGCTACACCTTC. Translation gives CASSPLQGVRGYTF.

The CDR3 DNA reads TGTGCCCTCGGCCTCCCTCAGGACACTGAAGCTTTCTTT. Residues: CALGLPQDTEAFF. V gene TRBV7-2 combines with J gene TRBJ1-1; D unclear. Trimming removed 11 bases at V and 3 bases at J, with 16 bases between. The CDR3 has 13 residues. CDR1 is SGHTA and CDR2 is FQGNSA in the germline V gene. The full variable domain, in which reference TRBV7-2 and TRBJ1-1 provide the parts outside the CDR3, is GAGVSQSPSNKVTEKGKDVELRCDPISGHTALYWYRQSLGQGLEFLIYFQGNSAPDKSGLPSDRFSAERTGGSVSTLTIQRTQQEDSAVYLCALGLPQDTEAFFGQGTRLTVV.

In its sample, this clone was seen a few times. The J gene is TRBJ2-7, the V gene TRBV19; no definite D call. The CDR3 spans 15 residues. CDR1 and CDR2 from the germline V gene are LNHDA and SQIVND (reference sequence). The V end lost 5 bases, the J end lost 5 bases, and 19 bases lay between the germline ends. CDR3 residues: CASSLLAGSTDEQYF. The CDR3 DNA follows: TGTGCCAGTAGTCTCCTCGCCGGGTCCACGGACGAGCAGTACTTC.

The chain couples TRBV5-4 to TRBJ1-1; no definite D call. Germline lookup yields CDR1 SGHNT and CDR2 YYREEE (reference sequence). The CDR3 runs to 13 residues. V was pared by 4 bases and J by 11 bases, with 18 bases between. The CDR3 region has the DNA TGTGCCAGCAGCCCTACGAAAGGCGGGGTGGCTTTCTTT. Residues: CASSPTKGGVAFF.

The CDR3 protein is CASSYKVGGVFSYEQYF. CDR3 sequence (DNA): TGTGCCAGCAGCTACAAGGTGGGCGGGGTATTCTCCTACGAGCAGTACTTC. V gene TRBV7-2 combines with J gene TRBJ2-7; a weak D match, TRBD2 (6 bases). Germline V gene sequence: CDR1 SGHTA, CDR2 FQGNSA. The CDR3 has 17 residues. V lost 4 bases and J 0 bases, leaving 19 bases between the germline ends.

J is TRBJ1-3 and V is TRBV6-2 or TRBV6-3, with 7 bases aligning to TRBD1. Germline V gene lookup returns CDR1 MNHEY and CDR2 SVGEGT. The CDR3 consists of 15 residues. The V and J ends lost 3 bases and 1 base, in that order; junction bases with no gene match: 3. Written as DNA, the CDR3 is TGTGCCAGCAGTTATGGGGACAGATCTGGAAACACCATATATTTT. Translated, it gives CASSYGDRSGNTIYF.

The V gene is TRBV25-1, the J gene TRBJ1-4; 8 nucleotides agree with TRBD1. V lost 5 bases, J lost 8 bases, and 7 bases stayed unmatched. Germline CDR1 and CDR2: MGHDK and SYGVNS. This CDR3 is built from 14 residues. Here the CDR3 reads CASSPDRGKEKLFF. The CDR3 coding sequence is TGTGCCAGCAGTCCCGACAGGGGTAAAGAAAAACTGTTTTTT.

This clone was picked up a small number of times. This chain's CDR3 is CASSFNAGNEKLFF. For the CDR3, the DNA is TGTGCCAGCAGCTTCAACGCCGGTAATGAAAAACTGTTTTTT. The chain uses TRBV7-2 and TRBJ1-4; no firm D call. The CDR3 covers 14 residues. V gave up 3 bases and J gave up 4 bases, with 9 bases separating them. The germline CDR1 and CDR2 sequences are SGHTA and FQGNSA.

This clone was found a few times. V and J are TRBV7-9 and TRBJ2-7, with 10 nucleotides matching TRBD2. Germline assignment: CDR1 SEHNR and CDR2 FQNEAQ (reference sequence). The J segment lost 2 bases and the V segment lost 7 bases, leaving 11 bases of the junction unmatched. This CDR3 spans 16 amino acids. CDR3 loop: CASTSLQAGGPYEQYF. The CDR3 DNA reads TGTGCCAGCACATCACTCCAAGCGGGGGGGCCCTACGAGCAGTACTTC.